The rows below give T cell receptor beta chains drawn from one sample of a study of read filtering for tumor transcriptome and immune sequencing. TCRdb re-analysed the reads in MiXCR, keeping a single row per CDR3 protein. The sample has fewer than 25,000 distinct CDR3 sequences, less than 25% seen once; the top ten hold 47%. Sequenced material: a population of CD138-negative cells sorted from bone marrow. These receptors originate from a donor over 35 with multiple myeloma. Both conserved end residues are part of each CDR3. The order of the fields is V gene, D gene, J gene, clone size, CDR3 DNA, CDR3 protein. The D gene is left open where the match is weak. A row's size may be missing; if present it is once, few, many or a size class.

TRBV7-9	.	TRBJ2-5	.	TGTGCTAGCAGCTTAAATCAGGAGACCCAGTACTTC	CASSLNQETQYF
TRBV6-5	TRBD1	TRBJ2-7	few	TGTGCCAGCAGTCCTCGGGGACAGGGGGTCGAGCAGTACTTC	CASSPRGQGVEQYF
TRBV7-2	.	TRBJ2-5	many	TGTGCCAGCAGCTCGACTTGGGGGACAAAAGAGACCCAGTACTTC	CASSSTWGTKETQYF
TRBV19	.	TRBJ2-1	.	TGTGCCAGTAGTATAGGCAGCGAGGGGCGTAATGAGCAGTTCTTC	CASSIGSEGRNEQFF
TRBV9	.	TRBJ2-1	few	TGTGCCAGCAGCGTATGGGGCAGCTCCTACAATGAGCAGTTCTTC	CASSVWGSSYNEQFF
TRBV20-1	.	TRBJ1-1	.	TGCAGGGGGTCGAAGGTCACTGAAGCTTTCTTT	CRGSKVTEAFF
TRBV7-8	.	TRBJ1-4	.	TGTGCCAGCAGCAAGACGGATGCAACTAATGAAAAACTGTTTTTT	CASSKTDATNEKLFF
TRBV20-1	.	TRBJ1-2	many	TGCAGTGCTCATCCAGGGAATAGCGACTACACCTTC	CSAHPGNSDYTF
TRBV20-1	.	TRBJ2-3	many	TGCAGTGCTAGATTGACTAGCACAGATACGCAGTATTTT	CSARLTSTDTQYF
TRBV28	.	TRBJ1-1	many	TGTGCCAGCAGTTCCCCGACTGTGAACACTGAAGCTTTCTTT	CASSSPTVNTEAFF
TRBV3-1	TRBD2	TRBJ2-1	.	TGTGCCAGCAGCCAAGGTAGCGGGGGGAGGCAGTTCTTC	CASSQGSGGRQFF
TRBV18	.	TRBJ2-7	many	TGTGCCAGCTCACTCCAGTCCTACGAGCAGTACTTC	CASSLQSYEQYF
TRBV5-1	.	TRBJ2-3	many	TGCGCCAGCAGCTCACAGGGTTTCACAGATACGCAGTATTTT	CASSSQGFTDTQYF
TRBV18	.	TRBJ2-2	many	TGTGCCAGCTCACCACCAGGGACCGGGGAGCTGTTTTTT	CASSPPGTGELFF
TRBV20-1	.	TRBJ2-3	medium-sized	TGCAGTGCTAGATATCCGGGCCACACAGATACGCAGTATTTT	CSARYPGHTDTQYF
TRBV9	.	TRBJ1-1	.	TGTGCCAGCAGCAGTCAGGCTCTGAACACTGAAGCTTTCTTT	CASSSQALNTEAFF
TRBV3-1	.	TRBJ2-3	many	TGTGCCAGCAGCCTCCGGCAGACCACAGATACGCAGTATTTT	CASSLRQTTDTQYF
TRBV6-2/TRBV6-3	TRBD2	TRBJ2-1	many	TGTGCCAGCAGGAATAGCGGGGGGGCCGGAAGTGAGCAGTTCTTC	CASRNSGGAGSEQFF
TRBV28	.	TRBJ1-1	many	TGTGCCAGCAGTAGACTTATGAACACTGAAGCTTTCTTT	CASSRLMNTEAFF
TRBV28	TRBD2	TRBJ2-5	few	TGTGCCAGCAAGGTGGGGGGGCAAGAGACCCAGTACTTC	CASKVGGQETQYF
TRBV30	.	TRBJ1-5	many	TGTGCCTGGAGCCCGGGGATCAGCAATCAGCCCCAGCATTTT	CAWSPGISNQPQHF
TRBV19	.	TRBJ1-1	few	TGTGCCAGCCAGGACGGGGGACAAGCTTTCTTT	CASQDGGQAFF